This T cell receptor (beta chain) appears in the sequencing data of a study of spatial heterogeneity in lung cancer. Study at large: There were, on average, more than 9.5 raw-read appearances for each unique TCR and UMI combination. Overall study results and limits: Tumor T cell coverage was estimated at about 7% for alpha and more than 11% for beta chains. How many expanded intratumoral alpha and beta TCRs were present tracked the tumor mutation count, which was a count of nonsynonymous mutations.

J gave up 3 bases and V 5 bases, and 6 bases lay outside the gene matches. CDR3 size: 14 residues. Germline V gene sequence: CDR1 LNHDA, CDR2 SQIVND (reference sequence). The time point denotes: sample taken at primary tumor resection. Material for sequencing was whole RNA from tumor, nontumor lung or frozen PBMC, left unsorted. This clonotype was detected many times. The antigen remains undetermined. A unique molecular identifier was attached to every TCR cDNA molecule. TCRdb analysed the 5' RACE reads with MiXCR anew, one entry per CDR3 protein. The sample consists of over a thousand distinct CDR3 sequences, around 4% of them appearing once.

V and J are TRBV19 and TRBJ2-7; TRBD2 matches at 8 bases. The TCR originated in a male donor with early-stage non-small cell lung cancer. The material was lung tumor tissue, obtained at surgery. The CDR3 DNA follows: TGTGCCAGTAGTGAGACTAGCGTCGGCTACGAGCAGTACTTC. Translation: CASSETSVGYEQYF.